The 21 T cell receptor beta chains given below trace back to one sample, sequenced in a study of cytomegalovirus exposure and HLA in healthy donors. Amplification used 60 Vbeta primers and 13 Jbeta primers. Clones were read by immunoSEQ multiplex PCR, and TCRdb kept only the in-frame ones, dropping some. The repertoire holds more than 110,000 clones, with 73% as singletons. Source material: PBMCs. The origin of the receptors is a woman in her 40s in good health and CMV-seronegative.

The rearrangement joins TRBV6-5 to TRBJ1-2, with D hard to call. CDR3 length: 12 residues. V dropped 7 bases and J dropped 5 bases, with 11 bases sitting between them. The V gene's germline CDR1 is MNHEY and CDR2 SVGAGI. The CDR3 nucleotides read TGTGCCAGCAAAGGACTCCCATATGGCTACACCTTC. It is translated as CASKGLPYGYTF.

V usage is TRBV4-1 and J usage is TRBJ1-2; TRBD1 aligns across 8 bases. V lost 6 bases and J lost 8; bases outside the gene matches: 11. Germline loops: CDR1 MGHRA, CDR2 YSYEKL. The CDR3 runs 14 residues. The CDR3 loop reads CASSRQGLDEGYTF. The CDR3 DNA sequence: TGCGCCAGCAGTAGACAGGGGTTGGACGAGGGCTACACCTTC.

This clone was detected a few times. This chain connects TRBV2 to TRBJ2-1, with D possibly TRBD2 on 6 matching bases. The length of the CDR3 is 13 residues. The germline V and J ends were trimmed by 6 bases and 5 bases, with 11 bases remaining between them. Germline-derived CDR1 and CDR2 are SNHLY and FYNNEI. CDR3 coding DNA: TGTGCCAGCAGCCGGGACTGGAACAATGAGCAGTTCTTC. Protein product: CASSRDWNNEQFF.

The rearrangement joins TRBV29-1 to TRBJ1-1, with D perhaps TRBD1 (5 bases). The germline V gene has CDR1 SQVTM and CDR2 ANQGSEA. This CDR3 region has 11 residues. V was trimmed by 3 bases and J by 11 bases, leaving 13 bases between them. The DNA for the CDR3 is TGCAGCGTTGACCGGAGGGGTGAGGCTTTCTTT. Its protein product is CSVDRRGEAFF.

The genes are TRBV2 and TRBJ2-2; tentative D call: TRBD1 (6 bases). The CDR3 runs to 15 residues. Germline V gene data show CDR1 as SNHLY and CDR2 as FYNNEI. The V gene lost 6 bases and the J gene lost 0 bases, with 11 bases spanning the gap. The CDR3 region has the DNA TGTGCCAGCAGGAGGGGACATTCGAACACCGGGGAGCTGTTTTTT. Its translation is CASRRGHSNTGELFF.

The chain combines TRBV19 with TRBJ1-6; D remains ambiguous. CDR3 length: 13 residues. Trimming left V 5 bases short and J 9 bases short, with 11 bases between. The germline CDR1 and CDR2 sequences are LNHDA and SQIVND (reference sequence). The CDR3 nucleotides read TGTGCCAGTAGTTTGCAGGAGGGTTCACCCCTCCACTTT. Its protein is CASSLQEGSPLHF.

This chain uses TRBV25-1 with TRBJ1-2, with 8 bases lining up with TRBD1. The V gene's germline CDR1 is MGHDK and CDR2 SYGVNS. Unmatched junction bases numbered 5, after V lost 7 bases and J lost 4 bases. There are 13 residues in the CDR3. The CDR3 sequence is CASNRGQGYGYTF. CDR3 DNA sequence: TGTGCCAGCAATCGTGGACAGGGCTATGGCTACACCTTC.

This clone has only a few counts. The CDR3 loop reads CASSRTGNTEAFF. The CDR3 nucleotides are TGTGCCAGCAGCCGAACGGGGAACACTGAAGCTTTCTTT. The chain has TRBV14 and TRBJ1-1; D remains unclear. Germline values: CDR1 SGHDN, CDR2 FVKESK. The CDR3 extends over 13 amino acids. Trimming pared 4 bases from V and 1 base from J, leaving 7 bases between.

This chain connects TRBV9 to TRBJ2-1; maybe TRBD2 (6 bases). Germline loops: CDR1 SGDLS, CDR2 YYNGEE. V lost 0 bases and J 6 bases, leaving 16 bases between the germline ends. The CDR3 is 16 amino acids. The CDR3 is CASSVGASGGANEQFF. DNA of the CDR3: TGTGCCAGCAGCGTAGGGGCCTCCGGGGGAGCCAATGAGCAGTTCTTC.

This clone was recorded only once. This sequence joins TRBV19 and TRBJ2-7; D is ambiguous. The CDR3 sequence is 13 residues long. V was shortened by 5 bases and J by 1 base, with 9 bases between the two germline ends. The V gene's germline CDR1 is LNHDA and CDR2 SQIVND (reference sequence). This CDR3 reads CASSPGISYEQYF. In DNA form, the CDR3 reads TGTGCCAGTAGTCCAGGAATTTCCTACGAGCAGTACTTC.

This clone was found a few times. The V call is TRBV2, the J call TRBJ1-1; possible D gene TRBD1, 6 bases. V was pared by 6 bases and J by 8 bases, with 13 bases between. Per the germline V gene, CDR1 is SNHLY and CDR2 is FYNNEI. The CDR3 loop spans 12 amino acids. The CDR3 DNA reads TGTGCCAGCAGGCCTCCGGGACACGAAGCTTTCTTT. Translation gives CASRPPGHEAFF.

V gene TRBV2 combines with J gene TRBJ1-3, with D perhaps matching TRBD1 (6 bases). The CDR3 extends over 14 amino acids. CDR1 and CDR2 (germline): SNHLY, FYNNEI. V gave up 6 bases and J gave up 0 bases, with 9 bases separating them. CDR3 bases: TGTGCCAGCAGAGGGGGAAACTCTGGAAACACCATATATTTT. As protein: CASRGGNSGNTIYF.

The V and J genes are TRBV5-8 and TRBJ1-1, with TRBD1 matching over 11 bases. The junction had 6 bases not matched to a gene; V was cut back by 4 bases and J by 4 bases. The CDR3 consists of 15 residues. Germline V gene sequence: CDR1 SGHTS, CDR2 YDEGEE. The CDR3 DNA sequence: TGTGCCAGCAGCCACCTGGGGACAGGGGGCACTGAAGCTTTCTTT. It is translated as CASSHLGTGGTEAFF.

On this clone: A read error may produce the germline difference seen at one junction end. The CDR3 loop is CSSSSQVLSTNEKLFF. In nucleotides, the CDR3 is TGTTCCAGCAGCTCCCAGGTCCTCTCAACTAATGAAAAACTGTTTTTT. The chain couples TRBV7-9 to TRBJ1-4; D gene ambiguous. Germline V lookup: CDR1 SEHNR, CDR2 FQNEAQ (reference sequence). The CDR3 length is 16 residues.

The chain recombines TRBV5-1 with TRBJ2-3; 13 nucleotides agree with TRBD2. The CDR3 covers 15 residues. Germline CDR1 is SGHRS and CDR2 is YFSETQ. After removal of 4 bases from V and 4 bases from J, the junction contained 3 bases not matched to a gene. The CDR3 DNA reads TGCGCCAGCAGCACTAGCGGGGGGGCGGCAGATACGCAGTATTTT. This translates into CASSTSGGAADTQYF.

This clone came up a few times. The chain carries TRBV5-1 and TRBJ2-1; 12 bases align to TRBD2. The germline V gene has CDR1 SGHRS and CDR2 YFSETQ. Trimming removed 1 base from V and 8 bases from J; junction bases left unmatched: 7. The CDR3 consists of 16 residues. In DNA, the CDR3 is TGCGCCAGCAGCTTGCCAGGAACTAGCGGGGGGTATGAGCAGTTCTTC. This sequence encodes CASSLPGTSGGYEQFF.

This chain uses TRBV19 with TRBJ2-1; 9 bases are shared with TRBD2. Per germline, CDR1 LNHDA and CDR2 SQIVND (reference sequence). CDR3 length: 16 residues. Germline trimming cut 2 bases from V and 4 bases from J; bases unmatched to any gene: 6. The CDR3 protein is CASSISGLAKYNEQFF. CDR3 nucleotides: TGTGCCAGTAGTATATCGGGACTAGCTAAGTACAATGAGCAGTTCTTC.

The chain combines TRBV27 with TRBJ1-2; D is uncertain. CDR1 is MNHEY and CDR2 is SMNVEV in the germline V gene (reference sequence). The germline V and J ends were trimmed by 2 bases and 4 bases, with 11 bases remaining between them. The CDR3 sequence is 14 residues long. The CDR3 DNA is TGTGCCAGCAGTTTAAGAGGAGTTCTCTATGGCTACACCTTC. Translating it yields CASSLRGVLYGYTF.

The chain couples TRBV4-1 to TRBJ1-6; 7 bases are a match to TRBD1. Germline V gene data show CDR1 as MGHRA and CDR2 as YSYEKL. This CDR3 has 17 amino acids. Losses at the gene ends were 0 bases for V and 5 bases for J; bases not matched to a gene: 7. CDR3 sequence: CASSQDTEGANNSPLHF. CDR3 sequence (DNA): TGCGCCAGCAGCCAAGATACGGAGGGGGCTAATAATTCACCCCTCCACTTT.

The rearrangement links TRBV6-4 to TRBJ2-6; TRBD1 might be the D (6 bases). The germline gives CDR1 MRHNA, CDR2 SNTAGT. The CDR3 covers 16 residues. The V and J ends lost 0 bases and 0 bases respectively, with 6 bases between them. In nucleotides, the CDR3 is TGTGCCAGCAGTGACTCGGACAGCTCTGGGGCCAACGTCCTGACTTTC. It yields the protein CASSDSDSSGANVLTF.

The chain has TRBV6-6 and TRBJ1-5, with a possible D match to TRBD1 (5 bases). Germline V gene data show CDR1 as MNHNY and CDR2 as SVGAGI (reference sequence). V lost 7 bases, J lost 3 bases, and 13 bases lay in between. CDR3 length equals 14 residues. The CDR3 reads CASKDQGTNQPQHF. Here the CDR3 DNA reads TGTGCCAGCAAGGACCAGGGAACCAATCAGCCCCAGCATTTT.